The source of this T cell receptor (beta chain) is a study of blood T cell repertoires in COVID-19. About the research overall: Some COVID-19 samples were acute and others convalescent; all came from the United States, Italy and Spain. T cells, B-cell-depleted T cells, or PBMCs supplied cDNA or gDNA.

In the original workflow: Reference gene primers were amplified, and this amplification served to estimate nucleated cell counts. Libraries were prepared by immunoSEQ multiplex PCR; TCRdb keeps only in-frame clonotypes and omits some of them. V and J calls and clone size come straight from that table; D and trimming were deduced from the DNA. This sample has roughly 150,000 clones, with approximately 82% found just once. Trimming cost V 6 bases and J 5 bases, with 16 bases left between them. In germline, CDR1 is LNHDA, CDR2 SQIVND (reference sequence). This CDR3 is built from 14 residues. The origin of this receptor is a woman in her seventies who had recovered from COVID-19. The genes are TRBV19 and TRBJ2-5; TRBD1 is a possible D gene (5 bases). Sequencing input: peripheral blood. The chain's CDR3 is CASSDSYSQETQYF. In nucleotides, the CDR3 is TGTGCCAGTAGCGACAGCTATTCGCAGGAGACCCAGTACTTC.